These 22 T cell receptor beta chains came from one sample sequenced in a study of shared clonotypes between healthy human individuals. Assay: immunoSEQ multiplex PCR; the TCRdb copy retains only in-frame clones and omits some. This sample carries around 700,000 clones, 74% of them seen once, and the ten largest clones take over 1.5%. The sequencing input was memory CD4+ T cells sorted from blood. This sample's subset: CD45RA-negative fraction. The receptor source for this set is a woman in her 30s in good health.

This clone appeared a few times. The chain is built from TRBV5-6 and TRBJ2-7; D tentatively reads TRBD1 or TRBD2 (6 bases each). This CDR3 spans 14 amino acids. V was pared by 4 bases and J by 5 bases, with 16 bases between. CDR1 and CDR2 from the germline V gene are SGHDT and YYEEEE. CDR3: CASSTQGGGNEQYF. The CDR3 region has the DNA TGTGCCAGCAGCACACAGGGAGGTGGGAACGAGCAGTACTTC.

The chain has TRBV18 and TRBJ1-2; 7 nucleotides agree with TRBD1. From germline, CDR1 is KGHSH and CDR2 LQKENI. Trimming took 2 bases from V and 4 from J; bases not matched to a gene: 7. The length of the CDR3 is 15 residues. The CDR3 loop reads CASSPNRDSLYGYTF. The DNA of the CDR3 is TGTGCCAGCTCACCAAACCGGGACAGCCTCTATGGCTACACCTTC.

The rearrangement joins TRBV6-5 to TRBJ2-1; 9 bases are shared with TRBD2. This CDR3 contains 16 residues. Trimming cost V 0 bases and J 7 bases; bases outside gene matches: 7. The germline CDR1 and CDR2 sequences are MNHEY and SVGAGI. The CDR3 is CASSYSGAGGENEQFF. In nucleotides, the CDR3 is TGTGCCAGCAGTTACTCAGGAGCGGGAGGTGAGAATGAGCAGTTCTTC.

This chain uses TRBV5-1 with TRBJ1-1; D might be TRBD1 (5 bases). This CDR3 spans 15 amino acids. CDR1 and CDR2 from the germline V gene are SGHRS and YFSETQ. V dropped 0 bases and J dropped 0 bases, with 9 bases sitting between them. In DNA form, the CDR3 reads TGCGCCAGCAGCTTGGGACAGCGCATGAACACTGAAGCTTTCTTT. Translated, it gives CASSLGQRMNTEAFF.

This chain uses TRBV5-4 with TRBJ1-2, with a possible D match to TRBD1 (5 bases). Trimming left V 5 bases short and J 3 bases short, with 17 bases between. This CDR3 region has 15 residues. CDR1 and CDR2 (germline): SGHNT, YYREEE (reference sequence). This CDR3 reads CASRSTGGSYYGYTF. As DNA, the CDR3 is TGTGCCAGCAGGAGCACCGGGGGTTCCTACTATGGCTACACCTTC.

The rearrangement uses TRBV5-1 and TRBJ2-1, with D possibly TRBD1 on 5 matching bases. The germline gives CDR1 SGHRS, CDR2 YFSETQ. V lost 1 base and J 7 bases, leaving 12 bases between the germline ends. CDR3 length: 14 residues. The CDR3 is CASSLRWGENEQFF. The CDR3 nucleotides read TGCGCCAGCAGCTTGCGGTGGGGCGAGAATGAGCAGTTCTTC.

The rearrangement uses TRBV10-1 and TRBJ2-3; D ambiguous. Per germline, CDR1 WNHNN and CDR2 SYGVQD (reference sequence). Deletions cut 4 bases from V and 4 bases from J, with 6 bases between. The CDR3 has 12 amino acids. The CDR3 region has the DNA TGCGCCAGCAGTGTTTCTTCAGATACGCAGTATTTT. Translation gives CASSVSSDTQYF.

The V call is TRBV7-3, the J call TRBJ2-1; unclear D gene. The V gene lost 2 bases and the J gene lost 4 bases, with 15 bases spanning the gap. CDR3 size: 16 residues. CDR1 and CDR2 (germline): SGHTA, FQGTGA. CDR3 bases: TGTGCCAGCAGCTTATCGAGACTCGTGCCTTACAATGAGCAGTTCTTC. It is translated as CASSLSRLVPYNEQFF. Together with reference TRBV7-3 and TRBJ2-1, the CDR3 gives the full variable domain: GAGVSQTPSNKVTEKGKYVELRCDPISGHTALYWYRQSLGQGPEFLIYFQGTGAADDSGLPNDRFFAVRPEGSVSTLKIQRTERGDSAVYLCASSLSRLVPYNEQFFGPGTRLTVL.

This clone was detected only a few times. This sequence joins TRBV10-3 and TRBJ2-3, with TRBD1 matching over 8 bases. CDR1 is ENHRY and CDR2 is SYGVKD in the germline V gene. The CDR3 length is 14 residues. V dropped 5 bases and J dropped 2; count of bases not matched to a gene: 3. CDR3 loop: CAISQGATTDTQYF. In DNA form, the CDR3 reads TGTGCCATCAGTCAGGGGGCCACCACAGATACGCAGTATTTT.

The chain links TRBV4-1 to TRBJ2-7; no clear D gene. The ends were cut back, 7 bases at V and 4 bases at J, with 14 bases in the middle. The CDR3 contains 13 residues. The germline V gene encodes CDR1 MGHRA and CDR2 YSYEKL. CDR3 loop: CASMSTGGYEQYF. The CDR3 DNA sequence: TGCGCCAGCATGTCTACGGGTGGGTACGAGCAGTACTTC.

The chain is built from TRBV9 and TRBJ1-6, with D unclear. Germline V gene lookup returns CDR1 SGDLS and CDR2 YYNGEE. Trimming left V 4 bases short and J 6 bases short, with 11 bases between. The CDR3 is 14 amino acids. CDR3 coding DNA: TGTGCCAGCAGCAGCCAAGAGAGTAATTCACCCCTCCACTTT. Encoded protein: CASSSQESNSPLHF.

For this clone: A read error is likely here: a far larger clone is one base away. This rearrangement joins TRBV27 to TRBJ2-2; D is ambiguous. V was clipped by 5 bases and J by 2 bases, with 6 bases between them. CDR3 length equals 13 residues. Germline V gene data show CDR1 as MNHEY and CDR2 as SMNVEV (reference sequence). CDR3: CASSPANTGELFF. The CDR3 coding sequence is TGTGCCAGCAGTCCGGCAAACACCGGGGAGCTGTTTTTT.

The V and J genes are TRBV5-6 and TRBJ1-2; D not resolved. CDR3 length: 13 residues. V lost 2 bases, J lost 6 bases, and 11 bases lay in between. Germline V gene lookup returns CDR1 SGHDT and CDR2 YYEEEE. As DNA, the CDR3 is TGTGCCAGCAGCTTCGGAGGACCGAATGGCTACACCTTC. Residues: CASSFGGPNGYTF. Together with reference TRBV5-6 and TRBJ1-2, the CDR3 gives the full variable domain: DAGVTQSPTHLIKTRGQQVTLRCSPKSGHDTVSWYQQALGQGPQFIFQYYEEEERQRGNFPDRFSGHQFPNYSSELNVNALLLGDSALYLCASSFGGPNGYTFGSGTRLTVV.

V usage is TRBV27 and J usage is TRBJ1-1; 8 bases are shared with TRBD1. The CDR3 runs to 16 residues. The germline V gene encodes CDR1 MNHEY and CDR2 SMNVEV (reference sequence). Germline trimming cut 8 bases from V and 1 base from J; bases unmatched to any gene: 12. For the CDR3, the DNA is TGTGCCAGCTGGGAATACACCGGGACAGGGAACACTGAAGCTTTCTTT. Translated: CASWEYTGTGNTEAFF.

The genes are TRBV28 and TRBJ1-5, with D unclear. The CDR3 runs to 11 residues. The V end lost 3 bases, the J end lost 11 bases, and 8 bases lay between the germline ends. Germline loops: CDR1 MDHEN, CDR2 SYDVKM. CDR3 bases: TGTGCCAGCAGTTTCTCGGGTTCCCAGCATTTT. Its translation: CASSFSGSQHF.

This clone has a count of ten or more. The same CDR3 arises from other DNA sequences in this sample as well. CDR3 nucleotides: TGTGCCAGCAGCCAGGCCCGGGATCAGCCCCAGCATTTT. Its translation: CASSQARDQPQHF. V usage is TRBV14 and J usage is TRBJ1-5; D unresolved. Looked up from germline, CDR1 is SGHDN and CDR2 is FVKESK. The germline V and J ends were trimmed by 3 bases and 5 bases, with 8 bases remaining between them. CDR3 length: 13 amino acids.

The V call is TRBV28, the J call TRBJ2-2, with D tentatively TRBD1 (6 bases). CDR1 is MDHEN and CDR2 is SYDVKM in the germline V gene. Trimming stripped 10 bases from V and 2 bases from J, with 17 bases between. The CDR3 extends over 15 amino acids. CDR3 in amino acids: CATNMDSDNTGELFF. The CDR3 bases are TGTGCCACCAATATGGACAGCGACAACACCGGGGAGCTGTTTTTT.

V and J are TRBV29-1 and TRBJ2-3, with D possibly being TRBD2 (6 bases). Trimming cost V 6 bases and J 1 base, with 29 bases left between them. Germline values: CDR1 SQVTM, CDR2 ANQGSEA. CDR3 length: 19 residues. The DNA for the CDR3 is TGCAGCGTCCTATTAGACCGTATCAAGGGAGGAGATGGCACAGATACGCAGTATTTT. Encoded protein: CSVLLDRIKGGDGTDTQYF.

V gene TRBV30 combines with J gene TRBJ2-7; 8 bases map to TRBD1. V lost 2 bases and J lost 2; bases outside the gene matches: 14. There are 17 residues in the CDR3. Looked up from germline, CDR1 is GTSNPN and CDR2 is SVGIG (reference sequence). The CDR3 region is CAWSFPHFGTGTYEQYF. In DNA, the CDR3 is TGTGCCTGGAGTTTTCCTCACTTCGGGACAGGTACCTACGAGCAGTACTTC.

This clone appeared once. The genes are TRBV7-9 and TRBJ2-3; D possibly corresponds to TRBD2 (6 bases). V lost 6 bases and J lost 0, with 13 bases in between. This CDR3 has 15 residues. Germline CDR1 and CDR2: SEHNR and FQNEAQ (reference sequence). The CDR3 loop is CASSAGLPSTDTQYF. The CDR3 DNA reads TGTGCCAGCAGTGCGGGATTACCGAGCACAGATACGCAGTATTTT.

The V gene is TRBV25-1, the J gene TRBJ2-1, with 7 positions matching TRBD2. This CDR3 comprises 11 residues. From germline, CDR1 is MGHDK and CDR2 SYGVNS. J gave up 8 bases and V 8 bases, and 3 bases lay outside the gene matches. In DNA form, the CDR3 reads TGTGCCAGCGAGGGACTATATGAGCAGTTCTTC. Translation: CASEGLYEQFF. Full variable domain (rest looked up from reference TRBV25-1 and TRBJ2-1): EADIYQTPRYLVIGTGKKITLECSQTMGHDKMYWYQQDPGMELHLIHYSYGVNSTEKGDLSSESTVSRIRTEHFPLTLESARPSHTSQYLCASEGLYEQFFGPGTRLTVL.

The rearrangement uses TRBV5-6 and TRBJ1-1, with D uncertain. Germline-derived CDR1 and CDR2 are SGHDT and YYEEEE. CDR3 length: 16 amino acids. V dropped 1 base and J dropped 0 bases, with 13 bases sitting between them. The CDR3 nucleotides are TGTGCCAGCAGCTTGATGGAGACGCGGGTGAACACTGAAGCTTTCTTT. Encoded protein: CASSLMETRVNTEAFF.